These 2 T cell receptor beta chains were all obtained from the same sample, sequenced in a study of control samples from healthy donors and cancer patients. Profiling relied on immunoSEQ multiplex PCR, and the TCRdb table lists in-frame clones only, not all of them. The data show 95,000 to 130,000 clones, about 88% seen once. Sequenced input: blood. The origin of the receptors is a woman between 70 and 85 years old in good health.

The chain carries TRBV19 and TRBJ2-3; 9 nucleotides match TRBD1. Germline CDR1 LNHDA, CDR2 SQIVND (reference sequence). Losses at the gene ends were 5 bases for V and 1 base for J; bases not matched to a gene: 13. This CDR3 is 18 amino acids long. In nucleotides, the CDR3 is TGTGCCAGTAGTCCGCGACCCGGGACAGGGTATCGCACAGATACGCAGTATTTT. Amino acid sequence: CASSPRPGTGYRTDTQYF.

The sample holds a few counts of this clone. The V and J genes are TRBV5-5 and TRBJ1-6; 8 bases agree with TRBD1. CDR3 size: 15 residues. V lost 0 bases and J lost 9; bases outside the gene matches: 5. Germline V gives CDR1 SGHKS, CDR2 YYEKEE (reference sequence). Here the CDR3 DNA reads TGTGCCAGCAGCTTGGTGGCAGGGGGCAGTTCACCCCTCCACTTT. Its translation is CASSLVAGGSSPLHF.